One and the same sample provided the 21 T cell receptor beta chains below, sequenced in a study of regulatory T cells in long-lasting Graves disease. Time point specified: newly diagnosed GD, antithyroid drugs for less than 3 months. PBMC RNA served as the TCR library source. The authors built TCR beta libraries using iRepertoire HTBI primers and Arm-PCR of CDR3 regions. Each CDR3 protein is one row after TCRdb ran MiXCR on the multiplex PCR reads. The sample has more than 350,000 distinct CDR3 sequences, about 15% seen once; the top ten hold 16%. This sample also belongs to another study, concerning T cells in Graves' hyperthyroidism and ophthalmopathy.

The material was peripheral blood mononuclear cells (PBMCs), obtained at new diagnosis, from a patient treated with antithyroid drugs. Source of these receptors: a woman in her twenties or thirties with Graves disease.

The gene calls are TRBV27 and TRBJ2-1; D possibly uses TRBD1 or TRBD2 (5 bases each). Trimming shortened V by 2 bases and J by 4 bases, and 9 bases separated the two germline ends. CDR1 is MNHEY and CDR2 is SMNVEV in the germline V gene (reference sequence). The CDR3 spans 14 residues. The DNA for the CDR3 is TGTGCCAGCAGTTTACCCGGGGCATACAATGAGCAGTTCTTC. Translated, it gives CASSLPGAYNEQFF.

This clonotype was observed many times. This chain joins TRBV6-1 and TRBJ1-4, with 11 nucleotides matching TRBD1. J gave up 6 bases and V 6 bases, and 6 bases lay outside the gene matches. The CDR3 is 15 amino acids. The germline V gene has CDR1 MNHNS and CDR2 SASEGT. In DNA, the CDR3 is TGTGCCAGCAGCTACCCGGGACAGGGGGATGAAAAACTGTTTTTT. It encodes CASSYPGQGDEKLFF.

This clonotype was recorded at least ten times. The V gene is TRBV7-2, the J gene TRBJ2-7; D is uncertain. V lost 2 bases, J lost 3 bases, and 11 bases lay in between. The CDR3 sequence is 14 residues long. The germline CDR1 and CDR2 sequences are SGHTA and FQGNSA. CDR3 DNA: TGTGCCAGCAGCTTATCGGTCGGGTTCTACGAGCAGTACTTC. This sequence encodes CASSLSVGFYEQYF.

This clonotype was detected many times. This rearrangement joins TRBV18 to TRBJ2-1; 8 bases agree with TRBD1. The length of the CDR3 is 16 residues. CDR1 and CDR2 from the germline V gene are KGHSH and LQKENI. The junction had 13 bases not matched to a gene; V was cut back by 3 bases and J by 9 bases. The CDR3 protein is CASSPYTGTGQSEQFF. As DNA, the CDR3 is TGTGCCAGCTCACCGTACACCGGGACAGGTCAGAGTGAGCAGTTCTTC. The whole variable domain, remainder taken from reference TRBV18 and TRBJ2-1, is NAGVMQNPRHLVRRRGQEARLRCSPMKGHSHVYWYRQLPEEGLKFMVYLQKENIIDESGMPKERFSAEFPKEGPSILRIQQVVRGDSAAYFCASSPYTGTGQSEQFFGPGTRLTVL.

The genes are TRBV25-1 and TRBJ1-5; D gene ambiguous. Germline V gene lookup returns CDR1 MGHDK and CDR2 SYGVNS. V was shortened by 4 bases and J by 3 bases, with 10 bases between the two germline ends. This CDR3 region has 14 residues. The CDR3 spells CASSGRRANQPQHF. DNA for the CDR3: TGTGCCAGCAGTGGGAGGAGGGCCAATCAGCCCCAGCATTTT.

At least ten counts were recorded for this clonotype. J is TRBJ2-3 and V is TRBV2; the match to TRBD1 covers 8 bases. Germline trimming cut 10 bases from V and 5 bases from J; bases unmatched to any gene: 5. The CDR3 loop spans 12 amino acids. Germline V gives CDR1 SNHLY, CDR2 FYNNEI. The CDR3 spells CATGQGGDTQYF. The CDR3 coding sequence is TGTGCCACAGGACAGGGTGGAGATACGCAGTATTTT.

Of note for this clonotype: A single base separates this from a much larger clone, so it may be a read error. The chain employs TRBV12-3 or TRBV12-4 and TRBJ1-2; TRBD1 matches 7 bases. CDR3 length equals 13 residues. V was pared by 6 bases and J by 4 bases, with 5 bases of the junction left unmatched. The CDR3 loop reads CASRKQGRYGYTF. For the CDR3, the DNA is TGTGCCAGCAGAAAACAGGGGCGCTATGGCTACACCTTC.

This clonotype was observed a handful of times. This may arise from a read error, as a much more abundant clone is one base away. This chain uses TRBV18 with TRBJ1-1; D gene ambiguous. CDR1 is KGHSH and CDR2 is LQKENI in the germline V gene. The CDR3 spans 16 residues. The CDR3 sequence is CAGSPLDQASGTEAFF. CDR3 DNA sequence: TGTGCCGGCTCACCATTGGACCAAGCGTCGGGCACTGAAGCTTTCTTT.

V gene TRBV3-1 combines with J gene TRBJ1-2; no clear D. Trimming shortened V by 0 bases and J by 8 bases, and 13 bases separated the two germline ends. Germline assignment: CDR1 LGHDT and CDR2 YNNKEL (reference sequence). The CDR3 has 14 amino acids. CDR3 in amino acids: CASSQDLGVGGYTF. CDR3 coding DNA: TGTGCCAGCAGCCAAGATCTGGGTGTGGGGGGCTACACCTTC.

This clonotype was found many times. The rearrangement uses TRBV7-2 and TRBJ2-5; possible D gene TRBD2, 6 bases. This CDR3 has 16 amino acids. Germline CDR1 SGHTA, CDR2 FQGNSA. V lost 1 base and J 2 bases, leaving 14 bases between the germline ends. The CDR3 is CASSLVPDYLQETQYF. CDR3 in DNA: TGTGCCAGCAGCTTAGTCCCGGACTACCTTCAAGAGACCCAGTACTTC.

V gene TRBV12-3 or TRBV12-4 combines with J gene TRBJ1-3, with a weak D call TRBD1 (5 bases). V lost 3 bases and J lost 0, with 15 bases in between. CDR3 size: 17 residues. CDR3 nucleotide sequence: TGTGCCAGCAGTTTTGGGGGTTCTGATTACTCTGGAAACACCATATATTTT. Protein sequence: CASSFGGSDYSGNTIYF.

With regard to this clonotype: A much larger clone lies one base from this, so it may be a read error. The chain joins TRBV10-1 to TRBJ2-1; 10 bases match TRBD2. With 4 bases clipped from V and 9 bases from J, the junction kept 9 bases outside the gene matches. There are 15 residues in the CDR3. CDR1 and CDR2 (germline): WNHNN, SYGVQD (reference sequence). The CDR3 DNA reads TGCGCCAGCAGTGCCGGGGCTAGCGGGGGCAGTGAGCAGTTCTTC. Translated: CASSAGASGGSEQFF.

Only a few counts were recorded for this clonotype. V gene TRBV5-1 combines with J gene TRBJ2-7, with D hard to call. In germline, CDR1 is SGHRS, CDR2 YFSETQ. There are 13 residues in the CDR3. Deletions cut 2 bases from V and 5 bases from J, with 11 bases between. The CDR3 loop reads CASSFSGRDEQYF. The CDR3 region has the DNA TGCGCCAGCAGCTTTTCGGGCCGAGACGAGCAGTACTTC.

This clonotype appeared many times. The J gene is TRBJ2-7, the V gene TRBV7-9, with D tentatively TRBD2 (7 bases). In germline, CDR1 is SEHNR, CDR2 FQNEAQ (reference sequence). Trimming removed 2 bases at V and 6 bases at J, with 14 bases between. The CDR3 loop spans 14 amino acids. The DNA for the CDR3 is TGTGCCAGCAGCTTAAGGAGGGGAGGGGGCGAGCAGTACTTC. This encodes CASSLRRGGGEQYF.

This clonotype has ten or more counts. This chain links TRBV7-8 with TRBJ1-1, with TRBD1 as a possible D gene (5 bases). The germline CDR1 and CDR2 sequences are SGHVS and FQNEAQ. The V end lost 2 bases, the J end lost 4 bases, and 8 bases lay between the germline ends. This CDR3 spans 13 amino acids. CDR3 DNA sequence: TGTGCCAGCAGCTTATGGCAGGGCACTGAAGCTTTCTTT. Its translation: CASSLWQGTEAFF.

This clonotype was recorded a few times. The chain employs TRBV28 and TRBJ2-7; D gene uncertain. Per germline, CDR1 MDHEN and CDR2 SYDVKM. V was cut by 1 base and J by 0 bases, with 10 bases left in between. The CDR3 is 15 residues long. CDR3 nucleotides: TGTGCCAGCAGTTTATTGACGGCGACCTCCTACGAGCAGTACTTC. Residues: CASSLLTATSYEQYF.

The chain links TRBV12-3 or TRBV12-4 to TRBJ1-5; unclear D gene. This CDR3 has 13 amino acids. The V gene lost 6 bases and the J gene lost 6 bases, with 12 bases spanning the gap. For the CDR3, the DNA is TGTGCCAGCAGCCCAAGGGTTAGTCAGCCCCAGCATTTT. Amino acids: CASSPRVSQPQHF.

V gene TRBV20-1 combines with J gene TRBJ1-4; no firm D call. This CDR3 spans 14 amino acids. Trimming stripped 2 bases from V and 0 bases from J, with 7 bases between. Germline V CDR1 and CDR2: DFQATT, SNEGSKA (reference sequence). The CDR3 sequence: CSARSSSTNEKLFF. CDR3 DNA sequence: TGCAGTGCTAGAAGCTCTTCAACTAATGAAAAACTGTTTTTT.

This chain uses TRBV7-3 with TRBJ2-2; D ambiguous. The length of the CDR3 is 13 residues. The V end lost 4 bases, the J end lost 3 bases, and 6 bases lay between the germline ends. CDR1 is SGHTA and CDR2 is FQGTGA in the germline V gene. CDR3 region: CASSWTYTGELFF. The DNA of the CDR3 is TGTGCCAGCAGCTGGACCTACACCGGGGAGCTGTTTTTT.

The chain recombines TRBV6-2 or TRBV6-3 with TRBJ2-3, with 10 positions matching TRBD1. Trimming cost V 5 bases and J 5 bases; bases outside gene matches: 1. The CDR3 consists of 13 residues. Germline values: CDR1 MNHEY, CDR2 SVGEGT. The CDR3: CASSRDRGDTQYF. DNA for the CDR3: TGTGCCAGCAGTAGGGACAGGGGAGATACGCAGTATTTT.

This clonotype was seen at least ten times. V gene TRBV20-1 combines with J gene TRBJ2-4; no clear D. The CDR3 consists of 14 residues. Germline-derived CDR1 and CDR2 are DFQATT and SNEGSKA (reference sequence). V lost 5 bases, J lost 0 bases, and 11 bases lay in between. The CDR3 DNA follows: TGCAGTGCTCCCTCTATCACAGCCAAAAACATTCAGTACTTC. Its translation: CSAPSITAKNIQYF.